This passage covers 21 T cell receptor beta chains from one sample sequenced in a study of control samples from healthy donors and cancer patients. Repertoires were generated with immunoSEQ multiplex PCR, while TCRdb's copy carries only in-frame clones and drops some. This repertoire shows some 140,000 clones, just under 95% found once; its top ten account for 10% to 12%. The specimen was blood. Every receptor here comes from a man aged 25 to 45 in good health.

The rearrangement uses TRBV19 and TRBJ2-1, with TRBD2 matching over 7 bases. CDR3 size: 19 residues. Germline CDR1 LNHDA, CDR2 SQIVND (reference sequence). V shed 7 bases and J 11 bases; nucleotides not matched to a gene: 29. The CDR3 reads CASTQAGPSGLSPTPKQFF. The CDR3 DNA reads TGTGCCAGTACCCAAGCCGGGCCTAGCGGCCTCTCACCTACACCCAAGCAGTTCTTC.

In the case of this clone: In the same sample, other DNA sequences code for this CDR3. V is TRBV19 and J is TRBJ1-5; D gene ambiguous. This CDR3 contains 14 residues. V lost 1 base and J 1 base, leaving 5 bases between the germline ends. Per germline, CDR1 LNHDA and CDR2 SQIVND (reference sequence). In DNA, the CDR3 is TGTGCCAGTAGTATAGCTGGCAGCAATCAGCCCCAGCATTTT. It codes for CASSIAGSNQPQHF. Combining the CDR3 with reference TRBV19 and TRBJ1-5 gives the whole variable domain DGGITQSPKYLFRKEGQNVTLSCEQNLNHDAMYWYRQDPGQGLRLIYYSQIVNDFQKGDIAEGYSVSREKKESFPLTVTSAQKNPTAFYLCASSIAGSNQPQHFGDGTRLSIL.

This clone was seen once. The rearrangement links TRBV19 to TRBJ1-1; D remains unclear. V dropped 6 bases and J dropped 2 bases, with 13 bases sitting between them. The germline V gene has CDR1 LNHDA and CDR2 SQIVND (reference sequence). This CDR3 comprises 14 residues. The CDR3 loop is CASRIVSANTEAFF. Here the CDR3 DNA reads TGTGCCAGTAGGATCGTCAGTGCCAACACTGAAGCTTTCTTT.

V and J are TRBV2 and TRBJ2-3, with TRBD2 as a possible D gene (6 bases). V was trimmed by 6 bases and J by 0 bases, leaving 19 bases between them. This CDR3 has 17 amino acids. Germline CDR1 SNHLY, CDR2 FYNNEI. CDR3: CASRGRRGGPSTDTQYF. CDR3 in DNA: TGTGCCAGCAGGGGACGAAGGGGAGGCCCTAGCACAGATACGCAGTATTTT.

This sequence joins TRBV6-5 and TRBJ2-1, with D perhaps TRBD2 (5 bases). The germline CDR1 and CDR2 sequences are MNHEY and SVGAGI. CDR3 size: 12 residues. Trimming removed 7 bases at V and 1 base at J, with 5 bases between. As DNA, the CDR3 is TGTGCCAGCAAGCGGTCCTACAATGAGCAGTTCTTC. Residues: CASKRSYNEQFF.

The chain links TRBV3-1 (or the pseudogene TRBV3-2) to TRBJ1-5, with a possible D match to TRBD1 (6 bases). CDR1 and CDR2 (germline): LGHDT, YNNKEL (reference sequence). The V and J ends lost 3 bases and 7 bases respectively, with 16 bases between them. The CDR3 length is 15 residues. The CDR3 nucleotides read TGTGCCAGCAGCCAGGGGTGGGGGGCGGAACAGCCCCAGCATTTT. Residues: CASSQGWGAEQPQHF.

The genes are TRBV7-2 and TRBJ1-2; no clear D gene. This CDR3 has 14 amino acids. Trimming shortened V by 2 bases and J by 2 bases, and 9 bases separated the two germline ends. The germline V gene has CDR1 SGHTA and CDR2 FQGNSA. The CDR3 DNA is TGTGCCAGCAGCTTATTGGACGGAAACTATGGCTACACCTTC. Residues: CASSLLDGNYGYTF.

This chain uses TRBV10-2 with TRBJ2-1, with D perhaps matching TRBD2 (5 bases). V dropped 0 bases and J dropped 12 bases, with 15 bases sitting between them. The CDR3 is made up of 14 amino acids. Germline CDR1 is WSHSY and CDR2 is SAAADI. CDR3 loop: CASSESAGNQLQFF. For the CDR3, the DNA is TGCGCCAGCAGTGAGTCGGCCGGGAACCAATTGCAGTTCTTC.

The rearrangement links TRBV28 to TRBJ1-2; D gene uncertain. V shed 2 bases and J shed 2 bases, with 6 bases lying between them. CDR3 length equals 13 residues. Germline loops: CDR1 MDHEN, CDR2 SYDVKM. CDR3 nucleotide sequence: TGTGCCAGCAGTTTAGGGTCCAACTATGGCTACACCTTC. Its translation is CASSLGSNYGYTF.

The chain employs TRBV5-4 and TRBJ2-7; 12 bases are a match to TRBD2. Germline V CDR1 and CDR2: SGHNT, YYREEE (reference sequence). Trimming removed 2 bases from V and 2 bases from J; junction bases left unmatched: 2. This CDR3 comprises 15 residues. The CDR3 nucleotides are TGTGCCAGCAGCTTTTCTAGCGGGAGGGCCTACGAGCAGTACTTC. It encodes CASSFSSGRAYEQYF.

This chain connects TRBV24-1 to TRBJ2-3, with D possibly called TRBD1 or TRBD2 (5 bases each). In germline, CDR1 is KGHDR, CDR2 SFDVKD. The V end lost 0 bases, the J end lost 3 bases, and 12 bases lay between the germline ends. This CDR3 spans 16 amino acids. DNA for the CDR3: TGTGCCACCAGTGATTTGGCCGAGGGGAATACAGATACGCAGTATTTT. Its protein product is CATSDLAEGNTDTQYF.

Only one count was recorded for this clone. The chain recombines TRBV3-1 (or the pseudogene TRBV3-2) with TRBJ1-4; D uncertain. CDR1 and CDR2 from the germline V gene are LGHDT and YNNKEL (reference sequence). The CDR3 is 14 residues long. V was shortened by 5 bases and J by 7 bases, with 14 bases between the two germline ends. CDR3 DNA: TGTGCCAGCAGCTCCCGACGAGAAGGTGAAAAACTGTTTTTT. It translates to CASSSRREGEKLFF.

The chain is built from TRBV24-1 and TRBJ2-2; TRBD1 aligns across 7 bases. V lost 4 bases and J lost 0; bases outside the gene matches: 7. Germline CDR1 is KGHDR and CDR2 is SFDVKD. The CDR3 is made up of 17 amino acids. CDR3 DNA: TGTGCCACCAGTGACTCCCCTGACAGGGCGAACACCGGGGAGCTGTTTTTT. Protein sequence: CATSDSPDRANTGELFF.

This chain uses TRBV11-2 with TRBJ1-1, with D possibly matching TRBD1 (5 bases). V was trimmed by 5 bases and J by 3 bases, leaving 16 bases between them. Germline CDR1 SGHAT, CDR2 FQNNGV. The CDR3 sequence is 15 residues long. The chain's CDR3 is CASSHHGGGDTEAFF. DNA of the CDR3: TGTGCCAGCAGCCACCATGGTGGGGGTGACACTGAAGCTTTCTTT.

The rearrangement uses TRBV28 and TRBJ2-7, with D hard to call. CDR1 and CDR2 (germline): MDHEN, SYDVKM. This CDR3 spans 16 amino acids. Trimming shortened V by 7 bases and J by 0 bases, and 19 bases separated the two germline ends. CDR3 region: CASTTINVWGSYEQYF. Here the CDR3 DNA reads TGTGCCAGCACCACCATTAACGTCTGGGGCTCCTACGAGCAGTACTTC.

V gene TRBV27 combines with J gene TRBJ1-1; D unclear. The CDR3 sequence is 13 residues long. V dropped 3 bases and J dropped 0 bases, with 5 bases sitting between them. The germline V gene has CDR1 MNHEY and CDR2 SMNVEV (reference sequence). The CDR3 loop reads CASSFRMNTEAFF. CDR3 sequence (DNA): TGTGCCAGCAGTTTCAGGATGAACACTGAAGCTTTCTTT.

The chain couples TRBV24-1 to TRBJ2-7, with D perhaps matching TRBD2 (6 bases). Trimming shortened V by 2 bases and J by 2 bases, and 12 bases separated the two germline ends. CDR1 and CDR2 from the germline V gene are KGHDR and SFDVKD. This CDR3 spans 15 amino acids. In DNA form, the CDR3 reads TGTGCCACCAGTGATTCCCGGGGGAACCCCTACGAGCAGTACTTC. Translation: CATSDSRGNPYEQYF.

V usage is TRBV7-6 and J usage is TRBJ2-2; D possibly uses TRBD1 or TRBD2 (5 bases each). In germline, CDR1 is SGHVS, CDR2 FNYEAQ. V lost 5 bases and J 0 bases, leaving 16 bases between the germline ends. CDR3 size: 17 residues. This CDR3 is CASSPSPGTTNTGELFF. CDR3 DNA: TGTGCCAGCAGCCCCTCCCCCGGGACCACGAACACCGGGGAGCTGTTTTTT.

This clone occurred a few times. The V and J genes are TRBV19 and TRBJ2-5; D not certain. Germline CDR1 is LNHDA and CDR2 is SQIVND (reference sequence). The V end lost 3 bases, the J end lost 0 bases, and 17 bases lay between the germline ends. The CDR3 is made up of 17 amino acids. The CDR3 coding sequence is TGTGCCAGTAGTATTTTTGGTGACCCCTGGTACCAAGAGACCCAGTACTTC. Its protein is CASSIFGDPWYQETQYF.

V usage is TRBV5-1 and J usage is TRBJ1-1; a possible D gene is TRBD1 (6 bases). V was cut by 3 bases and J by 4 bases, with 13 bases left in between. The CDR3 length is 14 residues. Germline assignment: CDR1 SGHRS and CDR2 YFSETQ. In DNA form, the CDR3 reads TGCGCCAGCAGCTCACAGGGTTTAGGCACTGAAGCTTTCTTT. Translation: CASSSQGLGTEAFF.

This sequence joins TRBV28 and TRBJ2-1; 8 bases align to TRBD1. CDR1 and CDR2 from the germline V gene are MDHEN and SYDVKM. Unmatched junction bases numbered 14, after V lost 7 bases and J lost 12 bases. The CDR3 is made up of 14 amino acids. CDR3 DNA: TGTGCCAGCATTCCTGGACAGGGTGTCTTTGGGCAGTTCTTC. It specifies CASIPGQGVFGQFF.